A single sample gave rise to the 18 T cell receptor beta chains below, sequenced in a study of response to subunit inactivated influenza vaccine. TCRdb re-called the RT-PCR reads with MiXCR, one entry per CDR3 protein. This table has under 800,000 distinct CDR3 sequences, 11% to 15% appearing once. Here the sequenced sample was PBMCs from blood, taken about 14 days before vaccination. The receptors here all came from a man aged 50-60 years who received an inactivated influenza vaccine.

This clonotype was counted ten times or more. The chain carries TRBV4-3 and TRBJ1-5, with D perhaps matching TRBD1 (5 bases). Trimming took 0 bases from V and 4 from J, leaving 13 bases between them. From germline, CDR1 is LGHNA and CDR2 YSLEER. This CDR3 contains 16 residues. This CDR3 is CASSQEVGWGNQPQHF. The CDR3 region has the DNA TGCGCCAGCAGCCAAGAAGTTGGGTGGGGGAATCAGCCCCAGCATTTT.

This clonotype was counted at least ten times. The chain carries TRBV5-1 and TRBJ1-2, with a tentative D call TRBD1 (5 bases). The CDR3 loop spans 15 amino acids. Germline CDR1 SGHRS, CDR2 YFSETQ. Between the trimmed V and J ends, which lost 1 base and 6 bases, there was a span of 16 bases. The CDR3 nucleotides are TGCGCCAGCAGCTTGTCCCAGGTCTGGACAAATGGCTACACCTTC. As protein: CASSLSQVWTNGYTF.

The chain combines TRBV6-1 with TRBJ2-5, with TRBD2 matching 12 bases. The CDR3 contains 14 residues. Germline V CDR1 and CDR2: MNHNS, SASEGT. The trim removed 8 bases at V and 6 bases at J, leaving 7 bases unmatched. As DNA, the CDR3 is TGTGCCAGCCGCCTCCTAGCGGGGGGGCAGACCCAGTACTTC. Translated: CASRLLAGGQTQYF.

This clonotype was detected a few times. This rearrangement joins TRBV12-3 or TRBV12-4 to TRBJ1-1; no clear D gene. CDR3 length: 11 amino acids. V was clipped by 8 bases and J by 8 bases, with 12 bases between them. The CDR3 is CASGALREAFF. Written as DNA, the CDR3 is TGTGCCAGCGGAGCCTTAAGAGAAGCTTTCTTT.

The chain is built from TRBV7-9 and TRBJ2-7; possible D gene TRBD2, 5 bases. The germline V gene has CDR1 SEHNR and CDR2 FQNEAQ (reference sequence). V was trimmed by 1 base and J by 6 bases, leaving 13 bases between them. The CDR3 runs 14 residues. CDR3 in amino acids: CASSLGGLTVEQYF. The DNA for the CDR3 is TGTGCCAGCAGCTTAGGAGGGTTAACGGTCGAGCAGTACTTC.

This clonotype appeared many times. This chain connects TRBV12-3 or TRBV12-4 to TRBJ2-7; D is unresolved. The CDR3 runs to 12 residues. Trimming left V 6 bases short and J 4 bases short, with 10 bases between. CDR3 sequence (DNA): TGTGCCAGCAGACTCGGGCGGTACGAGCAGTACTTC. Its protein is CASRLGRYEQYF.

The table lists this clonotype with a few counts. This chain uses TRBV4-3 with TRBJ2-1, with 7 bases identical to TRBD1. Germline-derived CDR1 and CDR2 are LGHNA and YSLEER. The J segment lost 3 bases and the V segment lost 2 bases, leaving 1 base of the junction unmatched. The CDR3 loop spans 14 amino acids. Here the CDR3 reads CASSQRQGYNEQFF. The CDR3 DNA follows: TGCGCCAGCAGCCAAAGACAGGGCTACAATGAGCAGTTCTTC.

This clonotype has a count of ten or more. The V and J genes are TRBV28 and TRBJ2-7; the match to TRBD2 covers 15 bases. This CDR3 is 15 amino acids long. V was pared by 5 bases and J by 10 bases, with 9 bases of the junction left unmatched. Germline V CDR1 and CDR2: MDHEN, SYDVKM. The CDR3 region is CASSPPGLAGGGQYF. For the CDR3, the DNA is TGTGCCAGCAGTCCCCCGGGACTAGCGGGAGGAGGTCAGTACTTC. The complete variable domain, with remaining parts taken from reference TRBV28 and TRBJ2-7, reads DVKVTQSSRYLVKRTGEKVFLECVQDMDHENMFWYRQDPGLGLRLIYFSYDVKMKEKGDIPEGYSVSREKKERFSLILESASTNQTSMYLCASSPPGLAGGGQYFGPGTRLTVT.

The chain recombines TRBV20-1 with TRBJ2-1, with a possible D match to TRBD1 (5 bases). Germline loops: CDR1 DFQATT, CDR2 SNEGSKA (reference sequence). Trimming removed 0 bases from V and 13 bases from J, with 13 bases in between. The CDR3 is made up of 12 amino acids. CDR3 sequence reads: CSARDTTQGQFF. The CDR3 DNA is TGCAGTGCTAGAGATACCACCCAGGGACAGTTCTTC.

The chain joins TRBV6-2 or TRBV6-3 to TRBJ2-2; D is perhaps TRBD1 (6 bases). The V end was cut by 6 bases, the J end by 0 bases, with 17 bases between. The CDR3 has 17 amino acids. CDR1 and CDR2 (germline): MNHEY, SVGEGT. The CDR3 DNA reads TGTGCCAGCAGCCCAGCCCCCGGGACACCGAACACCGGGGAGCTGTTTTTT. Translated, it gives CASSPAPGTPNTGELFF.

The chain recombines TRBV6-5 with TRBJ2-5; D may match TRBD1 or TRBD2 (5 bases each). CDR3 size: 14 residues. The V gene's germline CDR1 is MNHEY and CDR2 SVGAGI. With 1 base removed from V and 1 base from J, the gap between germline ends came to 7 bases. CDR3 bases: TGTGCCAGCAGTTACTGGGACGGCCAAGAGACCCAGTACTTC. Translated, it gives CASSYWDGQETQYF.

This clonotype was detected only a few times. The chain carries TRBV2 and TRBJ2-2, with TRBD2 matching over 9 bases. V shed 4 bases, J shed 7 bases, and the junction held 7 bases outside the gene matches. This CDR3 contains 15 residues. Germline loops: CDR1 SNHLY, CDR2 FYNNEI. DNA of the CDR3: TGTGCCAGCAGTGCCCAGCGGGGGGCCAACGGGGAGCTGTTTTTT. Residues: CASSAQRGANGELFF.

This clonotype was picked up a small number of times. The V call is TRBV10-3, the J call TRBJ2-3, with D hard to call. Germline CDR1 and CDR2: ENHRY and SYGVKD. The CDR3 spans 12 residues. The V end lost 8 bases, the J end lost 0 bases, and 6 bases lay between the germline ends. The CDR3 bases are TGTGCCATCGCACGCAGCACAGATACGCAGTATTTT. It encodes CAIARSTDTQYF.

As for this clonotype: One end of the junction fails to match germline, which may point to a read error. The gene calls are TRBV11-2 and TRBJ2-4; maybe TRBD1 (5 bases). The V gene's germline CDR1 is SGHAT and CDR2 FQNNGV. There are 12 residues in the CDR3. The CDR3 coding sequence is TGTGCCAGCAGCTTAGATACGACAGCTCCGGTCTTC. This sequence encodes CASSLDTTAPVF.

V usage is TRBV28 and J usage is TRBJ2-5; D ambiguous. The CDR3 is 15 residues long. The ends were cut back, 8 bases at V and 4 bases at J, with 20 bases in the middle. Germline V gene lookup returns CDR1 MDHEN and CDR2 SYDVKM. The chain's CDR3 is CASLDVQSAGETQYF. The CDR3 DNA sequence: TGTGCCAGCCTCGACGTGCAATCGGCAGGAGAGACCCAGTACTTC.

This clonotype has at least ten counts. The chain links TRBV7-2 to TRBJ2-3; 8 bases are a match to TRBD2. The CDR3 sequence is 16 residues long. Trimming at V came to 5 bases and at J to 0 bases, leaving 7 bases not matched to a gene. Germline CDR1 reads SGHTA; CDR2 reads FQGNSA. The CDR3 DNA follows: TGTGCCAGCAGCCCTCGGACTAGCCCTAGCACAGATACGCAGTATTTT. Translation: CASSPRTSPSTDTQYF.

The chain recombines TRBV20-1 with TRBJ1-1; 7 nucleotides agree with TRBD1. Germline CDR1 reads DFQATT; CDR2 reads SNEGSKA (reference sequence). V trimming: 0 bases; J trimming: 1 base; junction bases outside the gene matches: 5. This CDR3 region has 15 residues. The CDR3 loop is CSARDVDRPNTEAFF. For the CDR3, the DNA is TGCAGTGCTAGAGATGTGGACAGGCCGAACACTGAAGCTTTCTTT.

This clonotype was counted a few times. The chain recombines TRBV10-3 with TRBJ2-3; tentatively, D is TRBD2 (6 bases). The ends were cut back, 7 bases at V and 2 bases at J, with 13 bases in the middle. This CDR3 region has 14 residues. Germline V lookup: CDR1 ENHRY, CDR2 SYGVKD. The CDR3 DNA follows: TGTGCCATCAAAGGGCCGGGAGCCACAGATACGCAGTATTTT. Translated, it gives CAIKGPGATDTQYF.